This TCR beta chain was sequenced for a study of blood T cells in healthy people across ages. General study points: Leaving the PBMCs unsorted stopped any conclusive comparison of naive versus antigen-experienced cells. Estimated diversity that came from one million T cells was considered an underestimate.

The CDR3 is made up of 16 amino acids. A note on this clonotype: The antigen is unknown. One end of the junction varies from germline; a read error may be responsible.

Next came a second PCR, run for roughly 7 to 12 cycles, which used a sample-barcoded 5' primer along with a J-beta primer mix. TCRdb passed the 5' RACE reads through MiXCR, listing each CDR3 protein once. The table records fewer than 2 million distinct CDR3 sequences, more than 35% of them present only once. Per-sample PBMC isolation yielded at least 6 million cells. The sequence came from a human donor in good health. The chain uses TRBV12-3 or TRBV12-4 and TRBJ2-6; D is unclear. The sequenced material came from blood. CDR3 DNA: TGTGCCGGCAGTTTAGGTACGGGTTCAGGGGCCAACGTCCTGACTTTC. Protein sequence: CAGSLGTGSGANVLTF.